The clone carrying this T cell receptor (beta chain) showed up just once. What it recognizes is unknown. Produced via immunoSEQ multiplex PCR; TCRdb's table is partial and in-frame only. This table has 30,000 to 40,000 clones, roughly 90% appearing once. From germline, CDR1 is SGHNT and CDR2 YYREEE (reference sequence). CDR3 length: 14 amino acids. V dropped 0 bases and J dropped 6; count of bases not matched to a gene: 3. This specimen comes from a study of a mutant IDH1 vaccine in newly diagnosed glioma. The time point was: week 47, end of study. The investigators gave 300 ug of mutant IDH1 20-mer peptide in each vaccine dose, together with topical imiquimod.

The J gene is TRBJ1-5, the V gene TRBV5-4; 7 bases agree with TRBD1. Sequenced here: PBMCs, sampled from a glioma patient whose treatment included an IDH1 peptide vaccine. The sequence was obtained from a woman in her 40s with glioma. The CDR3 coding sequence is TGTGCCAGCAGCTTGGAGGGGGCAGGTCAGCCCCAGCATTTT. Translation gives CASSLEGAGQPQHF.